The 14 T cell receptor beta chains listed next were all sequenced from one sample in a study of cytotoxic CD8 clonotypes in ibrutinib-treated CLL. Here immunoSEQ multiplex PCR was the method, and the copy in TCRdb shows in-frame clones only, minus some. The data show about 160,000 clones, with more than 65% seen just once and roughly 2% held by the top ten. The sequencing here drew on PBMCs, taken after 12 months of ibrutinib treatment. Source of these receptors: a human donor with chronic lymphocytic leukemia.

The chain links TRBV5-1 to TRBJ1-1; D is ambiguous. The V end was cut by 6 bases, the J end by 1 base, with 13 bases between. CDR1 and CDR2 from the germline V gene are SGHRS and YFSETQ. This CDR3 is 14 amino acids long. CDR3 DNA: TGCGCCAGCAAGCTCCGGGAGACGAACACTGAAGCTTTCTTT. It is translated as CASKLRETNTEAFF.

The chain carries TRBV10-3 and TRBJ2-7; a possible D gene is TRBD2 (7 bases). Trimming took 11 bases from V and 6 from J, leaving 14 bases between them. Germline V gene data show CDR1 as ENHRY and CDR2 as SYGVKD. The CDR3 is made up of 11 amino acids. The CDR3 protein is CASREGVEQYF. CDR3 bases: TGTGCCTCGAGGGAGGGGGTCGAGCAGTACTTC.

The rearrangement joins TRBV5-1 to TRBJ2-1; no firm D call. The V gene lost 2 bases and the J gene lost 7 bases, with 13 bases spanning the gap. CDR3 length: 14 residues. From germline, CDR1 is SGHRS and CDR2 YFSETQ. The CDR3 is CASSFVIGSNEQFF. DNA for the CDR3: TGCGCCAGCAGCTTTGTAATAGGGTCTAATGAGCAGTTCTTC.

V and J are TRBV18 and TRBJ2-3, with 8 bases aligning to TRBD1. The CDR3 is 15 amino acids. Germline values: CDR1 KGHSH, CDR2 LQKENI. V lost 3 bases to trimming and J lost 4 bases; unmatched junction nucleotides: 6. The CDR3 DNA is TGTGCCAGCTCACCCTTACAGGGGGGCGCAGATACGCAGTATTTT. It translates to CASSPLQGGADTQYF.

The genes are TRBV18 and TRBJ2-2, with a tentative D call TRBD2 (5 bases). CDR1 and CDR2 (germline): KGHSH, LQKENI. There are 17 residues in the CDR3. Deletions cut 3 bases from V and 2 bases from J, with 16 bases between. In DNA form, the CDR3 reads TGTGCCAGCTCACCCCGCCAAACGGGGATAAACACCGGGGAGCTGTTTTTT. This sequence encodes CASSPRQTGINTGELFF.

The table lists this clone with many counts. The chain carries TRBV5-1 and TRBJ1-3; D is undetermined. Germline V gives CDR1 SGHRS, CDR2 YFSETQ. The CDR3 covers 16 residues. V was pared by 4 bases and J by 0 bases, with 14 bases between. CDR3 sequence (DNA): TGCGCCAGCAGCCCTCGCGCAGGCCCCTCTGGAAACACCATATATTTT. Translation: CASSPRAGPSGNTIYF.

This clone was observed a handful of times. The chain recombines TRBV4-2 with TRBJ1-3; D perhaps matches TRBD1 (5 bases). This CDR3 comprises 15 residues. Trimming took off 1 base at V and 4 bases at J, with 11 bases between the two ends. Germline V lookup: CDR1 LGHNA, CDR2 YNFKEQ. CDR3: CASSQVTGAGNTIYF. The CDR3 bases are TGTGCCAGCAGCCAAGTGACTGGGGCAGGAAACACCATATATTTT.

The chain links TRBV7-8 to TRBJ2-2, with D maybe TRBD2 (5 bases). The CDR3 totals 16 residues. Germline lookup yields CDR1 SGHVS and CDR2 FQNEAQ. Trimming took 1 base from V and 5 from J, leaving 14 bases between them. Here the CDR3 DNA reads TGTGCCAGCAGCTTAGGAGGGTTCCGTAAAACCGGGGAGCTGTTTTTT. It yields the protein CASSLGGFRKTGELFF.

The V and J genes are TRBV7-7 and TRBJ2-5; D possibly matches TRBD1 or TRBD2 (5 bases each). Germline V gene lookup returns CDR1 SSHAT and CDR2 FNYEAQ (reference sequence). The CDR3 has 13 residues. Trimming shortened V by 5 bases and J by 4 bases, and 11 bases separated the two germline ends. The CDR3 spells CASSLGTAETQYF. Here the CDR3 DNA reads TGTGCCAGCAGCCTAGGGACCGCAGAGACCCAGTACTTC.

This chain joins TRBV5-5 and TRBJ1-1; D unclear. Trimming removed 1 base from V and 1 base from J, with 8 bases in between. Germline CDR1 is SGHKS and CDR2 is YYEKEE (reference sequence). The CDR3 consists of 14 residues. CDR3 protein: CASSLFSENTEAFF. The CDR3 DNA reads as TGTGCCAGCAGCTTGTTCAGTGAGAACACTGAAGCTTTCTTT.

This chain links TRBV19 with TRBJ2-1; 10 nucleotides match TRBD1. The V gene end was trimmed by 2 bases and the J gene end by 6 bases; junction bases not matched to a gene: 10. Germline lookup yields CDR1 LNHDA and CDR2 SQIVND (reference sequence). The CDR3 is 17 amino acids. The CDR3 reads CASSITVGTGEVNEQFF. The CDR3 nucleotides read TGTGCCAGTAGTATAACAGTCGGGACAGGGGAGGTCAATGAGCAGTTCTTC. Complete variable domain (other parts from reference TRBV19 and TRBJ2-1): DGGITQSPKYLFRKEGQNVTLSCEQNLNHDAMYWYRQDPGQGLRLIYYSQIVNDFQKGDIAEGYSVSREKKESFPLTVTSAQKNPTAFYLCASSITVGTGEVNEQFFGPGTRLTVL.

The CDR3 DNA sequence: TGTGCCAGCAGCCCAAGACTCTCCTACGAGCAGTACTTC. Its protein product is CASSPRLSYEQYF. The V gene is TRBV11-2, the J gene TRBJ2-7; no reliable D call. CDR3 size: 13 residues. CDR1 and CDR2 (germline): SGHAT, FQNNGV. Trimming pared 5 bases from V and 0 bases from J, leaving 8 bases between. Looking up the rest from reference TRBV11-2 and TRBJ2-7 gives the full variable domain: EAGVAQSPRYKIIEKRQSVAFWCNPISGHATLYWYQQILGQGPKLLIQFQNNGVVDDSQLPKDRFSAERLKGVDSTLKIQPAKLEDSAVYLCASSPRLSYEQYFGPGTRLTVT.

The chain couples TRBV21-1 to TRBJ2-7; whether TRBD2, the table's D call, matches the DNA was not checked. TRBV21-1 is a pseudogene locus. CDR3 length equals 13 residues. Written as DNA, the CDR3 is TGTGCCTGCCGCACTAGCGGGAGTCATGAGCAGTACTTC. Its translation: CACRTSGSHEQYF.

This chain links TRBV30 with TRBJ1-3; D is uncertain. The CDR3 consists of 12 residues. CDR1 GTSNPN and CDR2 SVGIG come from the germline V gene (reference sequence). V dropped 3 bases and J dropped 4 bases, with 7 bases sitting between them. CDR3 sequence reads: CAWRPPGNTIYF. The CDR3 bases are TGTGCCTGGAGACCCCCCGGAAACACCATATATTTT.